The text below deals with one TCR beta chain. Produced via immunoSEQ multiplex PCR; TCRdb's table is partial and in-frame only. The sample has approximately 150,000 clones; roughly 94% are singletons. The CDR3 extends over 13 amino acids. V was pared by 3 bases and J by 4 bases, with 9 bases between. Germline V gene data show CDR1 as SNHLY and CDR2 as FYNNEI. This sample was taken from a study of control samples from healthy donors and cancer patients. The chain links TRBV2 to TRBJ1-1, with D perhaps TRBD1 (6 bases). The TCR comes from a woman aged 18 to 35 in good health. The sequenced material came from blood. CDR3 coding DNA: TGTGCCAGCAGTGACCAGGGGCTCACTGAAGCTTTCTTT. Encoded protein: CASSDQGLTEAFF.